Listed here are 9 T cell receptor beta chains from one sample, sequenced in a study of spatial heterogeneity in lung cancer. Using its own MiXCR run on the 5' RACE reads, TCRdb lists one record per CDR3 protein. The sample has about 30,000 distinct CDR3 sequences, about 6.6% seen once. Overall study results and limits: Expanded alpha and beta TCR counts within tumors tracked tumor mutation counts.

No antigen is known for these receptors. The time point denotes: sample taken at primary tumor resection. The sample in question was lung tumor tissue, obtained at surgery. The receptors were gathered from a male donor with early-stage non-small cell lung cancer.

This clonotype showed up many times. This rearrangement joins TRBV5-1 to TRBJ1-4, with D perhaps matching TRBD1 (6 bases). The length of the CDR3 is 14 residues. Germline CDR1 is SGHRS and CDR2 is YFSETQ. V dropped 4 bases and J dropped 2 bases, with 9 bases sitting between them. DNA of the CDR3: TGCGCCAGCAGCGCCACAGGGACTAATGAAAAACTGTTTTTT. It translates to CASSATGTNEKLFF. Together with reference TRBV5-1 and TRBJ1-4, the CDR3 gives the full variable domain: KAGVTQTPRYLIKTRGQQVTLSCSPISGHRSVSWYQQTPGQGLQFLFEYFSETQRNKGNFPGRFSGRQFSNSRSEMNVSTLELGDSALYLCASSATGTNEKLFFGSGTQLSVL.

This clonotype was found many times. The chain links TRBV20-1 to TRBJ1-1; perhaps TRBD1 as D (6 bases). The V gene's germline CDR1 is DFQATT and CDR2 SNEGSKA (reference sequence). V dropped 1 base and J dropped 3 bases, with 15 bases sitting between them. CDR3 size: 15 residues. CDR3 sequence: CSARGPLTGYTEAFF. As DNA, the CDR3 is TGCAGTGCTAGAGGCCCCCTTACAGGGTACACTGAAGCTTTCTTT.

This clonotype was observed at least ten times. The rearrangement links TRBV7-2 to TRBJ1-2; no clear D. The germline CDR1 and CDR2 sequences are SGHTA and FQGNSA. The CDR3 is 13 amino acids. V lost 2 bases and J 8 bases, leaving 12 bases between the germline ends. CDR3: CASSLLTYGGYTF. For the CDR3, the DNA is TGTGCCAGCAGCTTACTGACCTACGGCGGCTACACCTTC.

With regard to this clonotype: Relative to the germline gene, one junction end is altered; a read error may explain this. This sequence joins TRBV29-1 and TRBJ2-3; a possible D gene is TRBD1 (5 bases). This CDR3 contains 14 residues. CDR1 and CDR2 (germline): SQVTM, ANQGSEA. In DNA, the CDR3 is TGCAGCGTTCAGGATAGGGGCCCCACAGGTACGCAGTATTTT. Its protein is CSVQDRGPTGTQYF.

The CDR3 DNA sequence: TGTGCCAGCAGTTCGGGGAACACTGAAGCTTTCTTT. It codes for CASSSGNTEAFF. The chain links TRBV6-8 to TRBJ1-1; no clear D. In germline, CDR1 is MNHGY, CDR2 SAAAGT. The CDR3 sequence is 12 residues long. The V and J ends lost 4 bases and 1 base respectively, with 4 bases between them.

Ten or more counts support this clonotype. The chain recombines TRBV20-1 with TRBJ2-7, with D possibly TRBD1 on 6 matching bases. The CDR3 has 11 amino acids. Germline V gene sequence: CDR1 DFQATT, CDR2 SNEGSKA (reference sequence). V lost 8 bases and J lost 7, with 15 bases in between. CDR3 amino acids: CSPTGTREQYF. CDR3 sequence (DNA): TGCAGTCCTACAGGGACACGGGAGCAGTACTTC.

This clonotype was counted ten times or more. The chain joins TRBV6-2 or TRBV6-3 to TRBJ2-7; D unclear. This CDR3 is 16 amino acids long. The V end lost 10 bases, the J end lost 5 bases, and 27 bases lay between the germline ends. Looked up from germline, CDR1 is MNHEY and CDR2 is SVGEGT. The CDR3 region is CATEEPGSKKVHEQYF. CDR3 bases: TGTGCCACCGAGGAGCCCGGATCAAAGAAGGTCCACGAGCAGTACTTC.

The sample holds a few counts of this clonotype. V gene TRBV18 combines with J gene TRBJ2-7; D possibly corresponds to TRBD1 (6 bases). From germline, CDR1 is KGHSH and CDR2 LQKENI. The CDR3 runs 13 residues. V dropped 2 bases and J dropped 6 bases, with 11 bases sitting between them. The CDR3 spells CASSPFTGSEQYF. The CDR3 bases are TGTGCCAGCTCACCATTTACAGGGAGCGAGCAGTACTTC.

This clonotype was observed at least ten times. This chain joins TRBV20-1 and TRBJ1-4; the D gene is possibly TRBD1 (5 bases). Germline-derived CDR1 and CDR2 are DFQATT and SNEGSKA (reference sequence). V was clipped by 3 bases and J by 7 bases, with 12 bases between them. This CDR3 spans 13 amino acids. The CDR3, as DNA: TGCAGTGCTAGGGCCGGGGGATCTGAAAAACTGTTTTTT. Translating gives CSARAGGSEKLFF.